The clone carrying this T cell receptor beta chain was detected once. With V trimmed by 2 bases and J by 5 bases, 12 bases remained unmatched. This CDR3 region has 18 residues. Germline V lookup: CDR1 MGHRA, CDR2 YSYEKL. The data belong to a study of blood T cell repertoires in COVID-19. On the study more broadly: T cells, B-cell-depleted T cells, or PBMCs provided the cDNA or gDNA that served as material.

Which cohort a participant joined came from the clinical history participants gave. TCRdb's table, derived via immunoSEQ multiplex PCR, lists solely in-frame clones and lacks some. This sample has 110,000 to 150,000 clones, with 70% to 90% found just once. The sequenced sample consisted of PBMCs or T cells enriched from blood (not recorded which). This clonotype was obtained from a woman aged 40 to 49 who had recovered from COVID-19. The rearrangement joins TRBV4-1 to TRBJ2-1; 10 bases match TRBD1. CDR3: CASSQFGLRDRGDNEQFF. The CDR3 coding sequence is TGCGCCAGCAGCCAATTTGGTTTAAGGGACAGGGGAGACAATGAGCAGTTCTTC.